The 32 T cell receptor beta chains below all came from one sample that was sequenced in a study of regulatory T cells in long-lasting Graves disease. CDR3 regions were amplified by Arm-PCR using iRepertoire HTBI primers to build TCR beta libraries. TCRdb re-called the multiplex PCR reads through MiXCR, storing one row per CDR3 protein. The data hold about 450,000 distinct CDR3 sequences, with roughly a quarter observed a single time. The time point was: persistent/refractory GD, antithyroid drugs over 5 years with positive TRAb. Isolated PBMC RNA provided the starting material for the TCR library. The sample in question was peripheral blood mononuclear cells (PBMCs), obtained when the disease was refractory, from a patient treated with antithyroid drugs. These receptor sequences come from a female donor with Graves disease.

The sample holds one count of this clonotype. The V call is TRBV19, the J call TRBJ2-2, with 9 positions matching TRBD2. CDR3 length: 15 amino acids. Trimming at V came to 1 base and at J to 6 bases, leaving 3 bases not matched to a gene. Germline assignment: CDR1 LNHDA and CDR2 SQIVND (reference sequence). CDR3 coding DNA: TGTGCCAGTAGTATAGGGGTAGCGGGAGCCGGGGAGCTGTTTTTT. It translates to CASSIGVAGAGELFF.

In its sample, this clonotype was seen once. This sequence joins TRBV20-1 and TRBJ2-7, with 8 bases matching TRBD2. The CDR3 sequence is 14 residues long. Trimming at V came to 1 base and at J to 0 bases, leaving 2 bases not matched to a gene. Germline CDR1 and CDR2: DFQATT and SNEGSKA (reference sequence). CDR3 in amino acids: CSARVSGSSYEQYF. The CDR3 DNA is TGCAGTGCTAGAGTCAGCGGGAGCTCCTACGAGCAGTACTTC.

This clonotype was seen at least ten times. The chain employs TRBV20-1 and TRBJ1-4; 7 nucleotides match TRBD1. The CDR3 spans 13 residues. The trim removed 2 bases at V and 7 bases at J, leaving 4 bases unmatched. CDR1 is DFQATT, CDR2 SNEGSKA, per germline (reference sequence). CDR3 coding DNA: TGCAGTGCTAGACTCCCAGGGGGTGAAAAACTGTTTTTT. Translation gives CSARLPGGEKLFF.

The CDR3 loop reads CARLRASPNTGELFF. In DNA form, the CDR3 reads TGTGCCCGACTTAGAGCTTCTCCGAACACCGGGGAGCTGTTTTTT. V gene TRBV11-3 combines with J gene TRBJ2-2; D ambiguous. Germline CDR1 reads SGHNT; CDR2 reads YENEEA. This CDR3 comprises 15 residues. The ends were cut back, 11 bases at V and 0 bases at J, with 16 bases in the middle.

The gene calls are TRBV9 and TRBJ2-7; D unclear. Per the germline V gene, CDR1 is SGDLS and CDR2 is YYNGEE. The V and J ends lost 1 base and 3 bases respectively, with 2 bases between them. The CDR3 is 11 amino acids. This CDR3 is CASSVYYEQYF. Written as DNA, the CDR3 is TGTGCCAGCAGCGTATACTACGAGCAGTACTTC.

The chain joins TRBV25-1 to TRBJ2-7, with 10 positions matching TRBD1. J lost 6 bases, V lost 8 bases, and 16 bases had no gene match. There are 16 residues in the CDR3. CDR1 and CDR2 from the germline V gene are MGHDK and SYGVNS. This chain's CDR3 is CASRSAGTGALTEQYF. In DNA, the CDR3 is TGTGCCAGCCGATCGGCCGGGACAGGGGCTTTAACCGAGCAGTACTTC.

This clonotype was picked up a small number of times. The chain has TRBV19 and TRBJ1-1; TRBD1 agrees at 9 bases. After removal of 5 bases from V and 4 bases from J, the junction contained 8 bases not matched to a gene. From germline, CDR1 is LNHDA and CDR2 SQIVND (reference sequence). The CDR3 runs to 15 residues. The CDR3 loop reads CASSASTGGGTEAFF. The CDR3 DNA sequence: TGTGCCAGTAGTGCCAGCACAGGGGGCGGCACTGAAGCTTTCTTT.

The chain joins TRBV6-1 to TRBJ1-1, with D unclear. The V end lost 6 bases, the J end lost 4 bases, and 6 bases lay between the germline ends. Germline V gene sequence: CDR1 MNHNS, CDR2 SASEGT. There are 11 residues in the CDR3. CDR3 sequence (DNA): TGTGCCAGCAGACGGGCCACTGAAGCTTTCTTT. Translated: CASRRATEAFF.

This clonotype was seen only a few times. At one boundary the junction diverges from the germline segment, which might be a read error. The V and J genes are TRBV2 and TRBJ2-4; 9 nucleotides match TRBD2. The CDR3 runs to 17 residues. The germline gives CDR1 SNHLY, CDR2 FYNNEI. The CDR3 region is CASSEQGLATAKSIQYF. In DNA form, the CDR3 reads TGTGCCAGCAGTGAACAAGGACTAGCGACAGCCAAAAGCATTCAGTACTTC.

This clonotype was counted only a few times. DNA of the CDR3: TGTGCCAGCCAAAAGCCGGAGAGCGGGAGCTCCGAGCAGTACTTC. It encodes CASQKPESGSSEQYF. This chain joins TRBV27 and TRBJ2-7; 8 nucleotides line up with TRBD2. This CDR3 has 15 amino acids. CDR1 is MNHEY and CDR2 is SMNVEV in the germline V gene (reference sequence). J lost 6 bases, V lost 8 bases, and 15 bases had no gene match.

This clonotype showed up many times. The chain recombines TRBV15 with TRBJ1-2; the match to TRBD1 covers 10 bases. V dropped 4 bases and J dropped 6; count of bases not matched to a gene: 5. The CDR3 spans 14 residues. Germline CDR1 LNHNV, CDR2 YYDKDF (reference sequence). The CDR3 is CATSKDRGPDGYTF. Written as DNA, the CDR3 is TGTGCCACCAGCAAAGACAGGGGGCCGGATGGCTACACCTTC.

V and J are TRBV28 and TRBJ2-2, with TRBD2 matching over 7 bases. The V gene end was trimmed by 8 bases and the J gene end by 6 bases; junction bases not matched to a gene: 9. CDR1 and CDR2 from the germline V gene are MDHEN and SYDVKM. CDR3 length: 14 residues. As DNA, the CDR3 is TGTGCCAGCTCGCCGGGAGGCTACGCCGGGGAGCTGTTTTTT. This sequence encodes CASSPGGYAGELFF.

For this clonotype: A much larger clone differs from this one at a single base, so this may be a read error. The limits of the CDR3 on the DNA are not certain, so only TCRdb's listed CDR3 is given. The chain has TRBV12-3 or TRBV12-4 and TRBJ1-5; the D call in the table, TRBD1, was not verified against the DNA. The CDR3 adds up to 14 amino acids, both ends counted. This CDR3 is CASSFGQGAWPQRF.

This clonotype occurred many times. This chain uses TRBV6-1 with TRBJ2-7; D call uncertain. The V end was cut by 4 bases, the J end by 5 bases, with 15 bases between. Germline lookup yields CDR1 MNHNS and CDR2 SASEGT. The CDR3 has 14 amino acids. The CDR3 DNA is TGTGCCAGCAGTGGTGTCGGATCTCGGAACGAGCAGTACTTC. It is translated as CASSGVGSRNEQYF.

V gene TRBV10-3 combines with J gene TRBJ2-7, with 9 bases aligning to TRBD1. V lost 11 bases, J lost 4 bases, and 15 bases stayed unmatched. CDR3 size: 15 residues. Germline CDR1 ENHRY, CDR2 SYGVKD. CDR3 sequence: CAVSRMGQGTYEQYF. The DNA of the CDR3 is TGTGCCGTCTCGCGTATGGGACAGGGCACTTACGAGCAGTACTTC.

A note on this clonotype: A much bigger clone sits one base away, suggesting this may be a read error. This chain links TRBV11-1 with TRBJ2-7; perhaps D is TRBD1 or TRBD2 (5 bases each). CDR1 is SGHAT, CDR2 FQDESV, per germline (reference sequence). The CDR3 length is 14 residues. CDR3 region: CASSLEGTSCEQYF. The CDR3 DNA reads TGTGCCAGCAGCTTAGAAGGGACCTCCTGCGAGCAGTACTTC.

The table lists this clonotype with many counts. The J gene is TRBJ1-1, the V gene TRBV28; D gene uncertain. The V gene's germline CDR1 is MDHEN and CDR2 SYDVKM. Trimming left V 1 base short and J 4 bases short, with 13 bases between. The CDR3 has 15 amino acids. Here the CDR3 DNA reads TGTGCCAGCAGTTTATTCCAGGATTTCAGCACTGAAGCTTTCTTT. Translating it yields CASSLFQDFSTEAFF.

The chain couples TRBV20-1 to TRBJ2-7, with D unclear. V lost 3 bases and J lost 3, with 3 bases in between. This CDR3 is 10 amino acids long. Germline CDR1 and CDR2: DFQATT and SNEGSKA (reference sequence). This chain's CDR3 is CSASIYEQYF. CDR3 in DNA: TGCAGTGCTAGTATCTACGAGCAGTACTTC.

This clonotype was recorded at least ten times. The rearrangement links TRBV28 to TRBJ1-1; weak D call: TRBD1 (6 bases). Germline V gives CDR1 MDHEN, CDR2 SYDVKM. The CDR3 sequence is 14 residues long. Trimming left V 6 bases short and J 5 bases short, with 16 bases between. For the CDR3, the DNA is TGTGCCAGCAGCACAACCAGGGGAAGTACTGAAGCTTTCTTT. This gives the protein CASSTTRGSTEAFF.

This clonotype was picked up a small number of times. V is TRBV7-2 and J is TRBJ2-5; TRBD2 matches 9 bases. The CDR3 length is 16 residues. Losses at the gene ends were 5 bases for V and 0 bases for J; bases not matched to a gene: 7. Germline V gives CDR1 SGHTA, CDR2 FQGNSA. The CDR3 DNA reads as TGTGCCAGCAGCCCGATACTAGCGGGCTACCAAGAGACCCAGTACTTC. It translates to CASSPILAGYQETQYF.

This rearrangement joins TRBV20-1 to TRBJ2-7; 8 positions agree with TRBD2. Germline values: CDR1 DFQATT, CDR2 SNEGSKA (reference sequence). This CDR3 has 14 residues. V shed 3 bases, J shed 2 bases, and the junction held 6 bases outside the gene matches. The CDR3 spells CSASPTSGAYEQYF. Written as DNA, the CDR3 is TGCAGTGCTAGTCCCACTAGCGGAGCCTACGAGCAGTACTTC.

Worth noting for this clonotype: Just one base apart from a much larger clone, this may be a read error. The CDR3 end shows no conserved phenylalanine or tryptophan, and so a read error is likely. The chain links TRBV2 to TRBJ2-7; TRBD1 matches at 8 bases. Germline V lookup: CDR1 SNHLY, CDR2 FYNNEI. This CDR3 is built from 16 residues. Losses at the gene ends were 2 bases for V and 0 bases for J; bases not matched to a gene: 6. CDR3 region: CASSELVGTGSYEQYL. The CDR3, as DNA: TGTGCCAGCAGTGAATTGGTTGGGACAGGCTCCTACGAGCAGTACCTC.

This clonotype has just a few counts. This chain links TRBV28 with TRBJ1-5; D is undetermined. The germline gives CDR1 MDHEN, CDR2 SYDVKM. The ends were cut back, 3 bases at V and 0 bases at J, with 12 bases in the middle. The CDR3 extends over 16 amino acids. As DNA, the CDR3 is TGTGCCAGCAGTTTGATACGGGCGACTAGCAATCAGCCCCAGCATTTT. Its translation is CASSLIRATSNQPQHF.

CDR3 loop: CASSMASGSSYEQYF. The CDR3 DNA reads TGTGCCAGTAGTATGGCTAGCGGGAGCTCCTACGAGCAGTACTTC. The rearrangement joins TRBV19 to TRBJ2-7; 10 bases line up with TRBD2. Germline CDR1 LNHDA, CDR2 SQIVND (reference sequence). J was trimmed by 0 bases and V by 3 bases; bases with no gene match: 2. The CDR3 length is 15 residues.

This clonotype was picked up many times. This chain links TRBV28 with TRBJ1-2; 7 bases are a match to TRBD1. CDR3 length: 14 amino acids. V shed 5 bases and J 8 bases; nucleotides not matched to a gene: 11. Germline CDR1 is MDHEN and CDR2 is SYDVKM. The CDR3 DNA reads TGTGCCAGCAGTAAAAGACAGGGAGTAAGAGGCTACACCTTC. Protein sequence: CASSKRQGVRGYTF.

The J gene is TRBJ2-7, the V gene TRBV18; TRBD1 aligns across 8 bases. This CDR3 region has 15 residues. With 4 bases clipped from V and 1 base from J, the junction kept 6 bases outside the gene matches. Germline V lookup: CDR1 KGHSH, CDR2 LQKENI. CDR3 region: CASSLDRATSYEQYF. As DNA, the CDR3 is TGTGCCAGCTCACTGGACAGGGCGACTTCCTACGAGCAGTACTTC.

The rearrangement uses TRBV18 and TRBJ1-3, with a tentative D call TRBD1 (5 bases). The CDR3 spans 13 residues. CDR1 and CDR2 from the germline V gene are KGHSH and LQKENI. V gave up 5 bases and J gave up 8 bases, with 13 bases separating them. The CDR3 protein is CASSGTAGDTIYF. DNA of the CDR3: TGTGCCAGCTCAGGGACGGCGGGAGACACCATATATTTT.

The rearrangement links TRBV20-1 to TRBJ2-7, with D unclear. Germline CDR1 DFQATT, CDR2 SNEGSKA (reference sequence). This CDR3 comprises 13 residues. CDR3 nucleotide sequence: TGCAGAGCAACCAACATAGCCTCCTACGAGCAGTACTTC. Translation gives CRATNIASYEQYF.

The CDR3 DNA sequence: TGCAGTGCTGGCACGGGACTAGCGGGAACCTACAGCTCCTACAATGAGCAGTTCTTC. Its protein product is CSAGTGLAGTYSSYNEQFF. V gene TRBV20-1 combines with J gene TRBJ2-1, with 13 nucleotides matching TRBD2. The V gene end was trimmed by 5 bases and the J gene end by 0 bases; junction bases not matched to a gene: 13. CDR3 size: 19 residues. The germline V gene has CDR1 DFQATT and CDR2 SNEGSKA (reference sequence).

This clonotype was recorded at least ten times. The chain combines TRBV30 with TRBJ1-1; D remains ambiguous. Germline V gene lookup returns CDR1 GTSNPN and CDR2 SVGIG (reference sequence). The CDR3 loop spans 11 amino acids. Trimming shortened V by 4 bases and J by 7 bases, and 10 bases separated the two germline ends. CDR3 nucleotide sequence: TGTGCCTGGATAGCCACTCGTGAAGCTTTCTTT. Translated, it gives CAWIATREAFF.

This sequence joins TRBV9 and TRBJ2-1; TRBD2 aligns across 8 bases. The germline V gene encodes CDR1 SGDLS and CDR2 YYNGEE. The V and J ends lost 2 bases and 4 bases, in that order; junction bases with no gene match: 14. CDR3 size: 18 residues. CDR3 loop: CASSVKSGGLAEYNEQFF. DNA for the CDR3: TGTGCCAGCAGCGTCAAATCGGGGGGGCTAGCGGAATACAATGAGCAGTTCTTC.

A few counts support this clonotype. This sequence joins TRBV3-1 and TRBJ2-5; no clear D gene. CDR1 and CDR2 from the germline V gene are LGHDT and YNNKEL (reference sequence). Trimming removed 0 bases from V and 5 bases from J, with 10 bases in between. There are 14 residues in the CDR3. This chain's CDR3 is CASSQDLALETQYF. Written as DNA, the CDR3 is TGTGCCAGCAGCCAAGATCTGGCGTTGGAGACCCAGTACTTC.